This T cell receptor beta chain was captured in a study of human T cells and chemical hapten exposure. Study-level information: Researchers reported sensitizing an approximately 2 cm by approximately 2 cm upper inner arm skin site with 2% DPC.

As to time point: pre-sensitization, week 0. Treatment of the sample: therapeutic diphenylcyclopropenone sensitization with weekly scalp DPC. Notes on this clonotype: No antigen is known for it.

General observations from the study: Each of the donors had alopecia, so their immune responses may not resemble those of healthy people. PT1 expanded TCR counts correlated positively with patch test score.

Trimming at V came to 4 bases and at J to 5 bases, leaving 9 bases not matched to a gene. Germline CDR1 reads SGHTA; CDR2 reads FQGTGA. This CDR3 spans 15 amino acids. In the library, unique molecular identifiers were attached to individual cDNA molecules. TCRdb reprocessed the RACE reads via MiXCR and lists one record per CDR3 protein. The repertoire holds a few hundred thousand distinct CDR3 sequences, 5.5% seen once, with more than 8% in the top ten. The sample in question was whole blood, obtained in connection with sensitization to the hapten diphenylcyclopropenone (DPC). This clonotype was obtained from a woman aged 18-30 years with alopecia areata. Some clones in this sample may be carry-over from other donors' samples. This rearrangement joins TRBV7-3 to TRBJ1-2; 8 bases line up with TRBD1. The CDR3 loop reads CASSSTGGDLYGYTF. The CDR3 nucleotides read TGTGCCAGCAGCTCAACAGGGGGTGACTTGTATGGCTACACCTTC.